Listed below are T cell receptor beta chains from one sample, sequenced in a study of persistence of HIV-infected CD4 T cells. Repertoires were generated with immunoSEQ multiplex PCR, while TCRdb's copy carries only in-frame clones and drops some. The sample lists approximately 65,000 clones, about 81% seen once, with over 1.5% in the top ten. Antigens of these TCRs are unknown. The sequenced sample was CD4+ T cells sorted from PBMCs after roughly 17-hour stimulation, obtained from a patient who received antiretroviral therapy. All receptors come from an adult man with HIV who was CMV-seropositive. Both conserved end residues are part of each CDR3.

TRBJ2-5,TRBV21-1,CASSKGGRLTRLGETQYF
TRBJ2-1,TRBV6-1,CASSEIKAGFWDNEQFF
TRBJ2-3,TRBV7-9,CASSLSTASTDTQYF
TRBJ2-1,TRBV20-1,CSVQGANEQFF
TRBJ1-2,TRBV20-1,CSASQPNGYTF
TRBJ2-3,TRBV5-1,CASSLDTPSTDTQYF
TRBJ2-3,TRBV24-1,CATSDPRGGNTDTQYF
TRBJ2-1,TRBV5-1,CASSSGGLGYEQFF
TRBJ2-3,TRBV5-5,CASSLASIDTQYF
TRBJ1-2,TRBV24-1,CATSDRGGYGYTF
TRBJ2-1,TRBV7-9,CASSLMGGPYNEQFF
TRBJ2-3,TRBV18,CASSPDGFRAGGTDTQYF
TRBJ1-1,TRBV5-1,CASSLSGRADQGAFF
TRBJ1-1,TRBV4-1,CASSPQVGGATEAFF
TRBJ2-3,TRBV24-1,CATSDSLGRLYTDTQYF
TRBJ2-5,TRBV9,CASSPLAQDQETQYF
TRBJ2-3,TRBV19,CASTSRGSGTDTQYF
TRBJ2-7,TRBV15,CATSRDPGGTYEQYF
TRBJ1-4,TRBV2,CASSSASAREKLFF
TRBJ1-4,TRBV3-1/TRBV3-2,CASSQDLLWTNEKLFF
TRBJ2-7,TRBV20-1,CSASASGVAYEQYF
TRBJ1-4,TRBV6-5,CASSPHSANEKLFF
TRBJ2-4,TRBV5-1,CASSLTPGQGASGKNIQYF
TRBJ2-5,TRBV3-1/TRBV3-2,CASSHTGGIKETQYF
TRBJ1-6,TRBV6-5,CASSSQGEGSPLHF
TRBJ1-5,TRBV4-2,CASSQEGRRQPQHF
TRBJ2-7,TRBV5-4,CAGGSDRDSYEQYF
TRBJ2-7,TRBV7-9,CASSLVRGTGAADEQYF
TRBJ1-1,TRBV6-1,CASSERSGGTEAFF
TRBJ1-1,TRBV6-5,CASTPLQGTEAFF